This TCR beta chain was retrieved from a study of T cell responses to AZD1222 COVID-19 vaccine. Study-wide results and caveats: The breadth and depth of Spike-specific TCRs increased once two AZD1222 doses had been given.

This CDR3 region has 18 residues. The germline V gene encodes CDR1 MNHNS and CDR2 SASEGT. The J segment lost 2 bases and the V segment lost 3 bases, leaving 8 bases of the junction unmatched. The protocol was immunoSEQ multiplex PCR, while the TCRdb copy is restricted to in-frame clones and leaves out a portion. The sample lists some 100,000 clones; around 86% were seen once. With regard to this clone: Antigen unknown.

This clonotype was obtained from an adult in good health. Sequencing was performed on peripheral blood, taken on day 0 of AZD1222 vaccination. The chain couples TRBV6-1 to TRBJ1-5; TRBD1 aligns across 12 bases. CDR3 region: CASSDPRGTGGGNQPQHF. The CDR3, as DNA: TGTGCCAGCAGTGACCCACGCGGGACAGGGGGCGGCAATCAGCCCCAGCATTTT.